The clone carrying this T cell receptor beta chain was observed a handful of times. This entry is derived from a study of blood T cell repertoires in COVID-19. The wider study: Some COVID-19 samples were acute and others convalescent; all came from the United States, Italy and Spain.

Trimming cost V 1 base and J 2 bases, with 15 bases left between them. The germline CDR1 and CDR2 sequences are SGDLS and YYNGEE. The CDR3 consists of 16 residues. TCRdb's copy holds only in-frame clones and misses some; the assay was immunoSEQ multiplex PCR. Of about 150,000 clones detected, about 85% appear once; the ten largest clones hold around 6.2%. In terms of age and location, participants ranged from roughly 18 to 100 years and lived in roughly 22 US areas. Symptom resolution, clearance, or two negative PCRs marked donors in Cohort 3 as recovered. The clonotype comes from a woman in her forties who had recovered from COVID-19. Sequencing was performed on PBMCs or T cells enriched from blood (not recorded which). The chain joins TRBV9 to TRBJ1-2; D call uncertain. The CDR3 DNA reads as TGTGCCAGCAGCGTAAGCACTTCCGAGGCCAACTATGGCTACACCTTC. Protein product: CASSVSTSEANYGYTF.